This T cell receptor (beta chain) came from a study of shared clonotypes between healthy human individuals. Whole-study results and caveats: Estimated clonotype richness was generally higher in naive than memory subsets. The four-donor shared clonotypes exceeded non-shared clonotypes in generation probability, with non-shared ones scoring lower. Shared clonotypes: about 5% naive CD4, around 4% naive CD8, around 2.4% memory CD4, 0.35% to 0.5% memory CD8.

To note about this clone: The target antigen is unknown.

CD45RO-negative cells were positively selected for CCR7, leaving out terminally differentiated effector memory CD45RA+ cells. Assay: immunoSEQ multiplex PCR; the TCRdb copy retains only in-frame clones and omits some. Here the sample spans some 1,900,000 clones, about 95% being singletons. V was clipped by 4 bases and J by 2 bases; unmatched bases: 4. CDR1 is MGHRA, CDR2 YSYEKL, per germline. The CDR3 extends over 15 amino acids. The chain recombines TRBV4-1 with TRBJ2-2, with 7 bases lining up with TRBD1. Sequences were obtained from naive CD8+ T cells sorted from blood. The TCR originated in a man between 18 and 35 years old in good health. The DNA for the CDR3 is TGCGCCAGCAGCCTATGGGACAGAAACACCGGGGAGCTGTTTTTT. This codes for CASSLWDRNTGELFF.